This T cell receptor beta chain emerged from a study of immune characterization of retroperitoneal liposarcoma. MiXCR was run by TCRdb on the PCR reads, yielding one entry per CDR3 protein. The data show roughly 11,000 distinct CDR3 sequences, roughly a quarter seen once. CDR3 length: 15 residues. CDR1 and CDR2 (germline): MNHNS, SASEGT. The sequencing sample was made of tumor tissue. The chain joins TRBV6-1 to TRBJ2-3, with D perhaps given as TRBD1 or TRBD2 (5 bases each). TRBJ2-7 explains the end of the DNA better; the J call may be wrong. This receptor was identified in a female donor with retroperitoneal liposarcoma. The CDR3 loop is CASSWQGQADNEQYF. CDR3 sequence (DNA): TGTGCCAGCAGTTGGCAGGGCCAAGCGGACAATGAGCAGTACTTC.